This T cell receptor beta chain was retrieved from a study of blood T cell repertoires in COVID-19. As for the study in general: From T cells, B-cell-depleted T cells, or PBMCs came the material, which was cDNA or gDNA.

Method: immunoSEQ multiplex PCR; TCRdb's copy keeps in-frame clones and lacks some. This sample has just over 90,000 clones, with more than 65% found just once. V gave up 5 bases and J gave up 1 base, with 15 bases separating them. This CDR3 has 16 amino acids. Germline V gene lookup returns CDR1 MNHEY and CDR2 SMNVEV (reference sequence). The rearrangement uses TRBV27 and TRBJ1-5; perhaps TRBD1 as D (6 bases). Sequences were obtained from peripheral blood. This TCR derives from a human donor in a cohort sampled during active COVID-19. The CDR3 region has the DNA TGTGCCAGCAGTCCAAGGGGGACGGTAAGCAATCAGCCCCAGCATTTT. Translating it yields CASSPRGTVSNQPQHF.